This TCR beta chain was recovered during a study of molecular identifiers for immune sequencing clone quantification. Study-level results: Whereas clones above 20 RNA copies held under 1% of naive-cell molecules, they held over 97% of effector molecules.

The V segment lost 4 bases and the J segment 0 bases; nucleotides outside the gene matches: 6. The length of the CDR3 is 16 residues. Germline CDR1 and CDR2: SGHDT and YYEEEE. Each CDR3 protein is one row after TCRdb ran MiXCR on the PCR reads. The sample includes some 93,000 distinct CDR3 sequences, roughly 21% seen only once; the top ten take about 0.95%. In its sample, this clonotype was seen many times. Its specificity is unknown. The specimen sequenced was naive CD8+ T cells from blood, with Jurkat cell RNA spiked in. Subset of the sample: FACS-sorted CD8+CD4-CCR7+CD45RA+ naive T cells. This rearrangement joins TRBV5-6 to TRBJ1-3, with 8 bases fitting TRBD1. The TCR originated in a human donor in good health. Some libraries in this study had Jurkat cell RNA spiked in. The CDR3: CASSTRTGISGNTIYF. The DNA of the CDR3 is TGTGCCAGCAGCACAAGGACAGGGATCTCTGGAAACACCATATATTTT. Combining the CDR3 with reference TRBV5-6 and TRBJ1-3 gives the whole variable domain DAGVTQSPTHLIKTRGQQVTLRCSPKSGHDTVSWYQQALGQGPQFIFQYYEEEERQRGNFPDRFSGHQFPNYSSELNVNALLLGDSALYLCASSTRTGISGNTIYFGEGSWLTVV.